One T cell receptor beta chain is described in this entry. No antigen is known for it. The input lacks base qualities; no much larger clone sits a single base away. This specimen comes from a study of blood T cell repertoires in COVID-19 (dated by TCRdb to the early 2020s). Describing the broader study: Samples covering the acute and convalescent phases of COVID-19 were provided by collaborators in the United States, Italy and Spain. The prospective study material was composed of cDNA or gDNA derived from T cells, B-cell-depleted T cells, or PBMCs. Deeply sampled blood TCRbeta repertoires from subjects exposed to, actively infected with, or recovered from COVID-19 were included in the dataset. The repertoires were made available in a free public database intended to serve as a resource for research on the immune response to SARS-CoV-2. Samples came from the ongoing ImmuneRACE study (first 160 participants) plus 1,254 subjects from 6 global collaborators. The sample metadata nearly always contained a de-identified subject ID, COVID-19 status, age in years and sex. Where available, HLA class I and class II types were obtained from metadata supplied by the sample provider rather than from assay-based typing.

Study-wide findings and limitations: The quantity of clinical and demographic metadata differed by source and by participant and was supplied without curation.

The immunoSEQ Assay, a bias-controlled multiplex PCR, was used to amplify TCRbeta CDR3 regions from genomic DNA. For the original study's pipeline: The number of nucleated cells in each sample was estimated from the amplification of reference gene primers within the assay. Sequence reads were collapsed and filtered to measure the absolute abundance of every unique TCRbeta CDR3 rearrangement. For each sample, productive Simpson clonality was calculated as the square root of Simpson's diversity index over productive rearrangements. Drawn from immuneACCESS, this table holds only the in-frame rearrangements with V and J called that TCRdb kept. Clones are partly lost; checked studies trace under half to an unresolved V gene and leave the rest unexplained. Clone size and V and J calls were adopted from that table, with D and trimming inferred from the DNA. The sample data list approximately 150,000 clones, and about four fifths of these were observed just once. Clones ranked in the top ten supply around 4.8% of the sample.

The collaborating institutions used their own protocols to collect whole blood in K2EDTA tubes. For TCRbeta analysis, collaborator samples were shipped as frozen whole blood, as isolated PBMCs, or as DNA extracted from either sample type. V is cut by 2 bases and J by 6 bases, and the space between the germline ends is 8 bases. Reading the germline V gene (reference sequence) gives CDR1 MNHNY and CDR2 SVGAGI. The CDR3 sequence holds 14 residues, the cysteine and phenylalanine included. Only CDR3 DNA remains: 42 bases, in frame from the first base. The clonotype originates from a human donor in a cohort sampled during active COVID-19. The chain is assembled from TRBV6-6 and TRBJ1-6; a confident D gene designation cannot be given. The sample taken for sequencing was peripheral blood. The bases read TGTGCCAGCAGTTACAAGGAGACTAATTCACCCCTCCACTTT. It encodes CASSYKETNSPLHF.